Shown below are 3 T cell receptor beta chains from a single sample sequenced in a study of cytomegalovirus exposure and HLA in healthy donors. Assay: immunoSEQ multiplex PCR; the TCRdb copy retains only in-frame clones and omits some. The data show about 140,000 clones, just under 85% seen once. Material for sequencing was PBMCs. The receptors here all came from a man aged 25-40 years in good health and CMV-seropositive.

The chain combines TRBV7-2 with TRBJ2-1, with D hard to call. V was pared by 5 bases and J by 4 bases, with 3 bases between. The CDR3 consists of 11 residues. In germline, CDR1 is SGHTA, CDR2 FQGNSA. As DNA, the CDR3 is TGTGCCAGCAGCCCTTACAATGAGCAGTTCTTC. Its translation: CASSPYNEQFF.

The rearrangement uses TRBV9 and TRBJ1-3, with 10 bases matching TRBD1. The ends lost 4 bases at V and 0 bases at J; junction bases unmatched: 13. The V gene's germline CDR1 is SGDLS and CDR2 YYNGEE. This CDR3 region has 19 residues. CDR3 sequence reads: CASSPSGQGGSCSGNTIYF. For the CDR3, the DNA is TGTGCCAGCAGCCCTAGTGGACAGGGGGGTTCCTGCTCTGGAAACACCATATATTTT.

The chain combines TRBV10-3 with TRBJ2-7; 7 bases fit TRBD2. The J segment lost 1 base and the V segment lost 2 bases, leaving 5 bases of the junction unmatched. Germline V gene lookup returns CDR1 ENHRY and CDR2 SYGVKD. This CDR3 region has 15 residues. CDR3 region: CAISEEPSGSYEQYF. The CDR3 DNA sequence: TGTGCCATCAGTGAGGAACCTAGCGGTTCCTACGAGCAGTACTTC.